The 24 T cell receptor beta chains listed next were all sequenced from one sample in a study of blood T cell repertoires in COVID-19. Profiling relied on immunoSEQ multiplex PCR, and the TCRdb table lists in-frame clones only, not all of them. The sample lists some 520,000 clones, roughly 87% occurring once. The sequencing sample was made of peripheral blood. The receptor set was obtained from a man aged 18 to 29 with COVID-19, enrolled during active disease.

This rearrangement joins TRBV11-2 to TRBJ2-3; 10 positions agree with TRBD2. V trimming: 4 bases; J trimming: 1 base; junction bases outside the gene matches: 2. Per germline, CDR1 SGHAT and CDR2 FQNNGV. This CDR3 contains 15 residues. CDR3 nucleotide sequence: TGTGCCAGCAGCTCTAGCGGGGGTGGCACAGATACGCAGTATTTT. Its protein is CASSSSGGGTDTQYF.

This chain connects TRBV5-1 to TRBJ2-2; a weak D match, TRBD2 (6 bases). The CDR3 is made up of 15 amino acids. V shed 3 bases and J shed 4 bases, with 13 bases lying between them. Germline V gene data show CDR1 as SGHRS and CDR2 as YFSETQ. The CDR3 coding sequence is TGCGCCAGCAGCTCCCTGCGGGGAGGCACCGGGGAGCTGTTTTTT. This gives the protein CASSSLRGGTGELFF. Looking up the rest from reference TRBV5-1 and TRBJ2-2 gives the full variable domain: KAGVTQTPRYLIKTRGQQVTLSCSPISGHRSVSWYQQTPGQGLQFLFEYFSETQRNKGNFPGRFSGRQFSNSRSEMNVSTLELGDSALYLCASSSLRGGTGELFFGEGSRLTVL.

CDR3 loop: CAISGGLVPTDTQYF. CDR3 sequence (DNA): TGTGCCATCAGTGGGGGACTAGTCCCCACAGATACGCAGTATTTT. V is TRBV10-3 and J is TRBJ2-3; 8 bases map to TRBD2. This CDR3 has 15 residues. V lost 4 bases and J lost 2; bases outside the gene matches: 5. The germline V gene encodes CDR1 ENHRY and CDR2 SYGVKD.

The genes are TRBV7-9 and TRBJ2-5, with 11 bases lining up with TRBD1. Unmatched junction bases numbered 12, after V lost 5 bases and J lost 7 bases. The CDR3 loop spans 16 amino acids. The germline CDR1 and CDR2 sequences are SEHNR and FQNEAQ (reference sequence). CDR3 coding DNA: TGTGCCAGCAGCAATACCGGGACAGGGGGTTTTGGGACCCAGTACTTC. As protein: CASSNTGTGGFGTQYF.

The chain couples TRBV3-1 (or the pseudogene TRBV3-2) to TRBJ2-1; TRBD1 is a possible D gene (5 bases). The CDR3 is 15 amino acids. Trimming left V 0 bases short and J 5 bases short, with 11 bases between. Germline CDR1 is LGHDT and CDR2 is YNNKEL (reference sequence). CDR3 bases: TGTGCCAGCAGCCAAGATCTGGGGCCCAACAATGAGCAGTTCTTC. Protein product: CASSQDLGPNNEQFF.

The V and J genes are TRBV5-4 and TRBJ2-1, with a weak D call TRBD1 (6 bases). With 7 bases removed from V and 8 bases from J, the gap between germline ends came to 13 bases. The CDR3 loop spans 12 amino acids. The germline gives CDR1 SGHNT, CDR2 YYREEE (reference sequence). The CDR3 DNA sequence: TGTGCCAGCCAAGCACAGGGCGATGAGCAGTTCTTC. Translating it yields CASQAQGDEQFF.

The V call is TRBV28, the J call TRBJ1-2; weak D call: TRBD1 (5 bases). This CDR3 comprises 19 residues. The germline V gene encodes CDR1 MDHEN and CDR2 SYDVKM. V shed 2 bases and J shed 6 bases, with 28 bases lying between them. CDR3 sequence: CASSLLERTSYIISDGYTF. The CDR3 DNA follows: TGTGCCAGCAGTTTACTAGAGAGGACAAGCTACATTATATCCGATGGCTACACCTTC.

This sequence joins TRBV5-1 and TRBJ1-3; tentatively, D is TRBD1 (6 bases). Looked up from germline, CDR1 is SGHRS and CDR2 is YFSETQ. Trimming left V 0 bases short and J 4 bases short, with 20 bases between. The CDR3 is 18 residues long. CDR3 amino acids: CASSLVGPQGIAGNTIYF. DNA for the CDR3: TGCGCCAGCAGCTTGGTGGGCCCCCAGGGGATTGCAGGAAACACCATATATTTT.

The rearrangement uses TRBV3-1 (or the pseudogene TRBV3-2) and TRBJ2-7, with 9 bases that match TRBD1. The CDR3 is made up of 13 amino acids. Germline V gene lookup returns CDR1 LGHDT and CDR2 YNNKEL (reference sequence). Unmatched junction bases numbered 4, after V lost 4 bases and J lost 6 bases. CDR3 in amino acids: CASSPQQGAEQYF. CDR3 sequence (DNA): TGTGCCAGCAGCCCCCAACAGGGGGCCGAGCAGTACTTC.

J is TRBJ2-1 and V is TRBV19; TRBD2 aligns across 8 bases. Germline V gene sequence: CDR1 LNHDA, CDR2 SQIVND (reference sequence). This CDR3 is 19 amino acids long. With V trimmed by 1 base and J by 7 bases, 18 bases remained unmatched. CDR3 amino acids: CASSIGPKGDGGAGNEQFF. CDR3 bases: TGTGCCAGTAGTATAGGCCCCAAGGGAGACGGGGGGGCTGGGAATGAGCAGTTCTTC.

The V and J genes are TRBV19 and TRBJ2-3, with 7 positions matching TRBD2. Unmatched junction bases numbered 7, after V lost 6 bases and J lost 4 bases. From germline, CDR1 is LNHDA and CDR2 SQIVND (reference sequence). This CDR3 spans 14 amino acids. CDR3 DNA: TGTGCCAGTAGCTTGGGCGGGAGCGCAGATACGCAGTATTTT. Amino acids: CASSLGGSADTQYF. Drawing the rest from reference TRBV19 and TRBJ2-3, the complete variable domain is DGGITQSPKYLFRKEGQNVTLSCEQNLNHDAMYWYRQDPGQGLRLIYYSQIVNDFQKGDIAEGYSVSREKKESFPLTVTSAQKNPTAFYLCASSLGGSADTQYFGPGTRLTVL.

The chain combines TRBV30 with TRBJ2-3; 7 positions match TRBD1. This CDR3 has 17 amino acids. The germline CDR1 and CDR2 sequences are GTSNPN and SVGIG (reference sequence). V lost 0 bases and J lost 0; bases outside the gene matches: 9. CDR3 sequence (DNA): TGTGCCTGGAGTGTTCGTGGGACAGTCCCTAGCACAGATACGCAGTATTTT. It translates to CAWSVRGTVPSTDTQYF.

The chain has TRBV24-1 and TRBJ2-2, with TRBD1 matching over 9 bases. Germline V CDR1 and CDR2: KGHDR, SFDVKD. Unmatched junction bases numbered 9, after V lost 5 bases and J lost 6 bases. The CDR3 is 16 residues long. This chain's CDR3 is CATSVPKGQGPGELFF. CDR3 bases: TGTGCCACCAGTGTCCCCAAGGGACAGGGCCCCGGGGAGCTGTTTTTT.

J is TRBJ2-1 and V is TRBV5-4; 9 nucleotides match TRBD2. Germline CDR1 is SGHNT and CDR2 is YYREEE (reference sequence). The V segment lost 4 bases and the J segment 4 bases; nucleotides outside the gene matches: 12. CDR3 size: 17 residues. CDR3: CASSPIALAGTYNEQFF. In DNA form, the CDR3 reads TGTGCCAGCAGCCCTATCGCTCTAGCGGGGACTTACAATGAGCAGTTCTTC.

The V call is TRBV7-9, the J call TRBJ2-1; 7 bases are a match to TRBD2. Trimming removed 5 bases from V and 6 bases from J; junction bases left unmatched: 10. From germline, CDR1 is SEHNR and CDR2 FQNEAQ (reference sequence). The CDR3 length is 15 residues. The CDR3, as DNA: TGTGCCAGCAGCCGACGGGGGGTTCTCTTCAATGAGCAGTTCTTC. Translated, it gives CASSRRGVLFNEQFF. The variable domain in full, with the rest retrieved from reference TRBV7-9 and TRBJ2-1, is DTGVSQNPRHKITKRGQNVTFRCDPISEHNRLYWYRQTLGQGPEFLTYFQNEAQLEKSRLLSDRFSAERPKGSFSTLEIQRTEQGDSAMYLCASSRRGVLFNEQFFGPGTRLTVL.

The chain carries TRBV5-6 and TRBJ2-3; tentative D call: TRBD2 (7 bases). Germline V gene data show CDR1 as SGHDT and CDR2 as YYEEEE. The CDR3 has 14 amino acids. Between the trimmed V and J ends, which lost 5 bases and 4 bases, there was a span of 14 bases. The CDR3 reads CASSWGGPADTQYF. In DNA, the CDR3 is TGTGCCAGCAGTTGGGGGGGCCCCGCAGATACGCAGTATTTT.

The V and J genes are TRBV7-8 and TRBJ2-1, with D unclear. Germline V gene sequence: CDR1 SGHVS, CDR2 FQNEAQ. CDR3 length: 12 residues. V was pared by 2 bases and J by 12 bases, with 11 bases between. The chain's CDR3 is CASSLPITPQFF. The CDR3 DNA reads TGTGCCAGCAGCTTACCAATAACTCCGCAGTTCTTC.

The chain links TRBV7-9 to TRBJ2-3; maybe TRBD2 (5 bases). The CDR3 is 14 amino acids. The V gene lost 2 bases and the J gene lost 5 bases, with 11 bases spanning the gap. The germline CDR1 and CDR2 sequences are SEHNR and FQNEAQ (reference sequence). This CDR3 reads CASSLLGGGDTQYF. DNA of the CDR3: TGTGCCAGCAGCTTATTAGGCGGAGGAGATACGCAGTATTTT.

The chain employs TRBV2 and TRBJ2-7; D is perhaps TRBD2 (6 bases). V was trimmed by 4 bases and J by 7 bases, leaving 17 bases between them. The CDR3 sequence is 14 residues long. Germline CDR1 reads SNHLY; CDR2 reads FYNNEI. DNA of the CDR3: TGTGCCAGCAGTGTGGAGACTAGAACGGGGGAGCAGTACTTC. Protein sequence: CASSVETRTGEQYF.

This clone came up a few times. Here the CDR3 DNA reads TGTGCCAGCAGCTTAGCTCCGAGACTAGCGGGAGCAGGAGATACGCAGTATTTT. Translating gives CASSLAPRLAGAGDTQYF. The V and J genes are TRBV7-9 and TRBJ2-3, with TRBD2 identical over 12 bases. V lost 0 bases to trimming and J lost 5 bases; unmatched junction nucleotides: 9. The CDR3 is 18 residues long. CDR1 and CDR2 (germline): SEHNR, FQNEAQ (reference sequence).

This sequence joins TRBV11-3 and TRBJ1-6, with D unresolved. This CDR3 spans 14 amino acids. V was cut by 1 base and J by 9 bases, with 10 bases left in between. Per germline, CDR1 SGHNT and CDR2 YENEEA. CDR3 sequence reads: CASSLATSGSPLHF. The CDR3 coding sequence is TGTGCCAGCAGCTTAGCTACGTCGGGTTCACCCCTCCACTTT.

The CDR3 reads CASNRGNQPQHF. CDR3 nucleotide sequence: TGTGCCAGTAACAGGGGGAACCAGCCCCAGCATTTT. The chain employs TRBV6-5 and TRBJ1-5; 8 bases map to TRBD1. V lost 9 bases to trimming and J lost 7 bases; unmatched junction nucleotides: 5. CDR3 length: 12 residues. Germline V gene sequence: CDR1 MNHEY, CDR2 SVGAGI.

The genes are TRBV29-1 and TRBJ1-1; TRBD1 might be the D (6 bases). The ends were cut back, 4 bases at V and 4 bases at J, with 13 bases in the middle. In germline, CDR1 is SQVTM, CDR2 ANQGSEA. The length of the CDR3 is 13 residues. The DNA for the CDR3 is TGCAGCGTTGGACAGGTTTTTAGCACTGAAGCTTTCTTT. Protein sequence: CSVGQVFSTEAFF.

J is TRBJ2-3 and V is TRBV7-9, with D possibly TRBD2 on 5 matching bases. The CDR3 extends over 15 amino acids. CDR1 and CDR2 from the germline V gene are SEHNR and FQNEAQ (reference sequence). Trimming left V 1 base short and J 0 bases short, with 8 bases between. The CDR3 bases are TGTGCCAGCAGCTTAGACGGGGAGAGCACAGATACGCAGTATTTT. This encodes CASSLDGESTDTQYF.